One and the same sample provided the 4 T cell receptor beta chains below, sequenced in a study of response to subunit inactivated influenza vaccine. MiXCR was run by TCRdb on the RT-PCR reads, yielding one entry per CDR3 protein. The sample holds 450,000 to 500,000 distinct CDR3 sequences, 10% to 11% seen once. The specimen comprised PBMCs from blood, sampled 40 to 50 days after vaccination. These receptors originate from a man over 45 who received an inactivated influenza vaccine.

This rearrangement joins TRBV25-1 to TRBJ2-5; 7 bases map to TRBD1. Per germline, CDR1 MGHDK and CDR2 SYGVNS. Losses at the gene ends were 1 base for V and 4 bases for J; bases not matched to a gene: 3. CDR3 length equals 14 residues. CDR3 sequence: CASSELTGLETQYF. Here the CDR3 DNA reads TGTGCCAGCAGTGAATTGACAGGGTTAGAGACCCAGTACTTC.

The chain is built from TRBV5-1 and TRBJ2-1; D not certain. Germline V CDR1 and CDR2: SGHRS, YFSETQ. This CDR3 spans 13 amino acids. V was clipped by 0 bases and J by 9 bases, with 10 bases between them. The CDR3 sequence: CASSLDPRAEQFF. CDR3 in DNA: TGCGCCAGCAGCTTGGACCCTCGCGCTGAGCAGTTCTTC.

The sample holds many counts of this clonotype. The chain carries TRBV7-2 and TRBJ2-7; no firm D call. Germline values: CDR1 SGHTA, CDR2 FQGNSA. The CDR3 contains 13 residues. V was trimmed by 5 bases and J by 3 bases, leaving 11 bases between them. The CDR3: CASSPARYYEQYF. Written as DNA, the CDR3 is TGTGCCAGCAGCCCTGCGCGGTACTACGAGCAGTACTTC.

The V call is TRBV6-1, the J call TRBJ2-2; no clear D. The CDR3 runs 15 residues. V dropped 6 bases and J dropped 6 bases, with 17 bases sitting between them. Per germline, CDR1 MNHNS and CDR2 SASEGT. The CDR3 reads CASRHTKGIPGELFF. For the CDR3, the DNA is TGTGCCAGCAGACACACGAAAGGGATCCCCGGGGAGCTGTTTTTT.